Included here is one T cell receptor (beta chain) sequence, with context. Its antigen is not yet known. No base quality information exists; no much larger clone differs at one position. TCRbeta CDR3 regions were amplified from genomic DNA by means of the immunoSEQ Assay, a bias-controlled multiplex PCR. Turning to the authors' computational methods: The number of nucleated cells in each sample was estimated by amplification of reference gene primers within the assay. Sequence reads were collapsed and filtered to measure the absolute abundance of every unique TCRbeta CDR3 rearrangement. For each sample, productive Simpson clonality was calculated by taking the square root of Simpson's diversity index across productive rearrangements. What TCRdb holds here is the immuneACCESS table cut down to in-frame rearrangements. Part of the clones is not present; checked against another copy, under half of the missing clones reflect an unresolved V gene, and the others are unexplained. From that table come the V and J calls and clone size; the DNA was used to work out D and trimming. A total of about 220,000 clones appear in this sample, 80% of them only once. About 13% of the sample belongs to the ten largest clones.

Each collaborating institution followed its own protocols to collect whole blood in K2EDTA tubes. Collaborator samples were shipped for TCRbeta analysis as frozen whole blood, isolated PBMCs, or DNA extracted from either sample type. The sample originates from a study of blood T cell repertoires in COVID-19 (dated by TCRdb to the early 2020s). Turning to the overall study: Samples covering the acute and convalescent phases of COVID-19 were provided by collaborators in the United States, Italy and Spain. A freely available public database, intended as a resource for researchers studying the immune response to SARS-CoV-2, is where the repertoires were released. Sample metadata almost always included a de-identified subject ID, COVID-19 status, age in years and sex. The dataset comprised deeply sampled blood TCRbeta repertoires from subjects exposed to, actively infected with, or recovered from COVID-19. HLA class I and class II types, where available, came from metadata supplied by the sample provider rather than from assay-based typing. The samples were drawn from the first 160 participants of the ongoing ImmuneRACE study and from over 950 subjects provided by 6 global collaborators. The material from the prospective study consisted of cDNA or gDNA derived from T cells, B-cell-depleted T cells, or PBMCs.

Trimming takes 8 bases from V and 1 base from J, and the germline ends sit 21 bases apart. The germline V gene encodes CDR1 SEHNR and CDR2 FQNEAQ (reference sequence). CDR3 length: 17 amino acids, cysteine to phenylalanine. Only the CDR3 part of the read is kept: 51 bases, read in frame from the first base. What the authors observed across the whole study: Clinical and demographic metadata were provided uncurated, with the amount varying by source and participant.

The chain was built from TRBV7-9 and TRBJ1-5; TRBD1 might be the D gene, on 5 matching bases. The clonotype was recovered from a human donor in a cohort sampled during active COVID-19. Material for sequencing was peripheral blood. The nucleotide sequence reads TGTGCCAGCCCTTGGCGGGGGGTAATGGGAAGCAATCAGCCCCAGCATTTT. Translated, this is CASPWRGVMGSNQPQHF.